Listed here are 12 T cell receptor beta chains from one sample, sequenced in a study of CD8 T cells in ankylosing spondylitis. TCRdb processed the 5' RACE reads anew with MiXCR; each CDR3 protein has one entry. The sample lists nearly 25,000 distinct CDR3 sequences; around 16% were seen once. Specimen: blood. These receptors all come from a male donor with ankylosing spondylitis or in good health (not recorded which).

This clonotype was seen at least ten times. The CDR3 spells CASSEIPGQGINTGELFF. The DNA of the CDR3 is TGCGCCAGCAGCGAAATCCCGGGACAGGGGATCAACACCGGGGAGCTGTTTTTT. The chain employs TRBV4-3 and TRBJ2-2, with 10 bases identical to TRBD1. The V gene's germline CDR1 is LGHNA and CDR2 YSLEER. J was trimmed by 2 bases and V by 5 bases; bases with no gene match: 11. The CDR3 sequence is 18 residues long.

This clonotype was observed many times. The V and J genes are TRBV9 and TRBJ2-7; 8 bases are shared with TRBD2. The J segment lost 5 bases and the V segment lost 7 bases, leaving 2 bases of the junction unmatched. The length of the CDR3 is 11 residues. CDR1 SGDLS and CDR2 YYNGEE come from the germline V gene. CDR3 nucleotides: TGTGCCAGCGGGACTAGGAACGAGCAGTACTTC. This codes for CASGTRNEQYF.

The chain has TRBV14 and TRBJ2-1; D ambiguous. V was cut by 1 base and J by 10 bases, with 11 bases left in between. The CDR3 contains 13 residues. The germline V gene encodes CDR1 SGHDN and CDR2 FVKESK. In DNA form, the CDR3 reads TGTGCCAGCAGCCAAGTCCTCGGCGGAGAGCAGTTCTTC. Translating it yields CASSQVLGGEQFF.

In this sample, this clonotype turned up a few times. The chain uses TRBV12-3 or TRBV12-4 and TRBJ2-3; D is perhaps TRBD1 or TRBD2 (5 bases each). V was pared by 5 bases and J by 0 bases, with 12 bases between. This CDR3 region has 15 residues. CDR3 sequence reads: CASSPGRLSTDTQYF. CDR3 nucleotide sequence: TGTGCCAGCAGTCCGGGACGGCTTAGCACAGATACGCAGTATTTT.

The chain has TRBV4-1 and TRBJ1-5; maybe TRBD1 (5 bases). Looked up from germline, CDR1 is MGHRA and CDR2 is YSYEKL. The CDR3 extends over 16 amino acids. Trimming removed 3 bases at V and 6 bases at J, with 18 bases between. The CDR3 DNA reads as TGCGCCAGCAGCCATTTGGGGGGGAACAGTGGTCAGCCCCAGCATTTT. Its translation is CASSHLGGNSGQPQHF.

V is TRBV3-1 and J is TRBJ2-3; D remains unclear. This CDR3 comprises 14 residues. The V gene's germline CDR1 is LGHDT and CDR2 YNNKEL (reference sequence). The V end lost 10 bases, the J end lost 2 bases, and 16 bases lay between the germline ends. CDR3 sequence: CATTLGRATDTQYF. CDR3 DNA sequence: TGTGCCACCACCCTCGGACGAGCCACAGATACGCAGTATTTT.

V gene TRBV28 combines with J gene TRBJ1-4; no reliable D call. V was pared by 2 bases and J by 8 bases, with 12 bases between. Germline loops: CDR1 MDHEN, CDR2 SYDVKM. The CDR3 totals 14 residues. The CDR3 nucleotides are TGTGCCAGCAGTTTAATTCGGGGTCTAGAAAAACTGTTTTTT. This encodes CASSLIRGLEKLFF. Full variable domain (outside the CDR3, taken from reference TRBV28 and TRBJ1-4): DVKVTQSSRYLVKRTGEKVFLECVQDMDHENMFWYRQDPGLGLRLIYFSYDVKMKEKGDIPEGYSVSREKKERFSLILESASTNQTSMYLCASSLIRGLEKLFFGSGTQLSVL.

The chain couples TRBV7-9 to TRBJ2-7, with D hard to call. The germline CDR1 and CDR2 sequences are SEHNR and FQNEAQ (reference sequence). Trimming shortened V by 2 bases and J by 5 bases, and 10 bases separated the two germline ends. The length of the CDR3 is 13 residues. The CDR3 DNA is TGTGCCAGCAGCTTATCTATTTCGGACGAGCAGTACGTC. Its translation is CASSLSISDEQYV.

This clonotype has a handful of counts. This rearrangement joins TRBV28 to TRBJ2-7, with no clear D. Trimming removed 5 bases from V and 2 bases from J, with 13 bases in between. The CDR3 runs 14 residues. Germline lookup yields CDR1 MDHEN and CDR2 SYDVKM. In nucleotides, the CDR3 is TGTGCCAGCAGTACCCGCGGTCAGACCTACGAGCAGTACTTC. Encoded protein: CASSTRGQTYEQYF.

This clonotype was recorded a few times. V usage is TRBV7-2 and J usage is TRBJ1-4; no firm D call. CDR1 is SGHTA and CDR2 is FQGNSA in the germline V gene. V lost 0 bases, J lost 4 bases, and 12 bases lay in between. The CDR3 is 16 amino acids. CDR3 region: CASSLALAAYNEKLFF. DNA of the CDR3: TGTGCCAGCAGCTTAGCATTGGCAGCTTATAATGAAAAACTGTTTTTT. The whole variable domain, remainder taken from reference TRBV7-2 and TRBJ1-4, is GAGVSQSPSNKVTEKGKDVELRCDPISGHTALYWYRQSLGQGLEFLIYFQGNSAPDKSGLPSDRFSAERTGGSVSTLTIQRTQQEDSAVYLCASSLALAAYNEKLFFGSGTQLSVL.

This CDR3 reads CASRPPGLQETQYF. Written as DNA, the CDR3 is TGTGCCAGCAGGCCCCCGGGGCTTCAAGAGACCCAGTACTTC. The chain uses TRBV7-9 and TRBJ2-5; D possibly uses TRBD1 or TRBD2 (5 bases each). Germline loops: CDR1 SEHNR, CDR2 FQNEAQ (reference sequence). V gave up 6 bases and J gave up 2 bases, with 13 bases separating them. The CDR3 sequence is 14 residues long.

This clonotype was observed many times. The V and J genes are TRBV7-2 and TRBJ2-3, with 7 bases that match TRBD1. V lost 1 base to trimming and J lost 5 bases; unmatched junction nucleotides: 12. CDR3 size: 17 residues. The germline gives CDR1 SGHTA, CDR2 FQGNSA. For the CDR3, the DNA is TGTGCCAGCAGCTTAGTGATCGTAAAGGGGGCAGGAGATACGCAGTATTTT. It specifies CASSLVIVKGAGDTQYF. The full variable domain, its missing parts supplied by reference TRBV7-2 and TRBJ2-3, is GAGVSQSPSNKVTEKGKDVELRCDPISGHTALYWYRQSLGQGLEFLIYFQGNSAPDKSGLPSDRFSAERTGGSVSTLTIQRTQQEDSAVYLCASSLVIVKGAGDTQYFGPGTRLTVL.